The 17 T cell receptor beta chains listed next were all sequenced from one sample in a study of cytomegalovirus exposure and HLA in healthy donors. Vbeta (60) and Jbeta (13) primers were used in the PCR. Clones were sequenced by immunoSEQ multiplex PCR, and TCRdb holds only the in-frame ones, with some missing. Of some 190,000 clones in the sample, roughly 75% were seen once. The sample taken for sequencing was PBMCs. Receptors were obtained from a woman in her twenties or thirties in good health and CMV-seronegative.

V and J are TRBV5-6 and TRBJ2-5; 15 nucleotides match TRBD2. With 4 bases clipped from V and 4 bases from J, the junction kept 5 bases outside the gene matches. This CDR3 is 16 amino acids long. CDR1 and CDR2 (germline): SGHDT, YYEEEE. The CDR3 sequence is CASSRTSGGAGETQYF. The CDR3 DNA sequence: TGTGCCAGCAGCCGGACTAGCGGGGGGGCCGGAGAGACCCAGTACTTC.

For this clone: The limits of the CDR3 on the DNA are not certain, so only TCRdb's listed CDR3 is given. Additional DNA sequences in this sample encode the identical CDR3. V and J are TRBV6-5 and TRBJ1-6; TRBD1, as called in the table, went unchecked against the DNA. The CDR3 length equals 15 residues, ends included. In germline, CDR1 is MNHEY, CDR2 SVGAGI. CDR3 sequence: CASSYSSGQGSPLHF.

The J gene is TRBJ2-2, the V gene TRBV5-6; 7 bases are shared with TRBD2. The CDR3 is 15 residues long. V trimming: 0 bases; J trimming: 7 bases; junction bases outside the gene matches: 6. Per the germline V gene, CDR1 is SGHDT and CDR2 is YYEEEE. CDR3 in DNA: TGTGCCAGCAGCTTGGACTTGGGGGGGTTCGGGGAGCTGTTTTTT. Amino acid sequence: CASSLDLGGFGELFF.

This chain links TRBV18 with TRBJ2-7; TRBD1 matches at 9 bases. In germline, CDR1 is KGHSH, CDR2 LQKENI. The CDR3 consists of 14 residues. V gave up 0 bases and J gave up 7 bases; unmatched junction bases: 4. CDR3: CASSPPGQGWEQYF. CDR3 nucleotide sequence: TGTGCCAGCTCACCACCGGGACAGGGTTGGGAGCAGTACTTC.

The J gene is TRBJ2-1, the V gene TRBV7-9; TRBD2 aligns across 10 bases. CDR1 SEHNR and CDR2 FQNEAQ come from the germline V gene (reference sequence). CDR3 length: 16 residues. Unmatched junction bases numbered 8, after V lost 3 bases and J lost 6 bases. DNA of the CDR3: TGTGCCAGCAGCTTGGGGGCGTCTAGCGGGGGCAATGAGCAGTTCTTC. Protein product: CASSLGASSGGNEQFF.

This sequence joins TRBV19 and TRBJ2-1; 7 bases are shared with TRBD2. The CDR3 extends over 16 amino acids. J was trimmed by 0 bases and V by 3 bases; bases with no gene match: 5. Germline CDR1 reads LNHDA; CDR2 reads SQIVND (reference sequence). In DNA, the CDR3 is TGTGCCAGTAGTATTCCAGCGGGGATCTCCTACAATGAGCAGTTCTTC. This encodes CASSIPAGISYNEQFF.

This chain joins TRBV5-5 and TRBJ2-7; 8 bases map to TRBD2. CDR3 length: 14 residues. Germline lookup yields CDR1 SGHKS and CDR2 YYEKEE (reference sequence). V lost 4 bases, J lost 3 bases, and 6 bases stayed unmatched. The CDR3 DNA is TGTGCCAGCAGCCGGCCGGGGGGGGACTACGAGCAGTACTTC. Protein: CASSRPGGDYEQYF.

This chain joins TRBV2 and TRBJ2-5; no definite D call. The V end was cut by 6 bases, the J end by 2 bases, with 10 bases between. Germline V gene sequence: CDR1 SNHLY, CDR2 FYNNEI. The CDR3 consists of 13 residues. In nucleotides, the CDR3 is TGTGCCAGCAGGCGAGAACAGCAAGAGACCCAGTACTTC. Its protein product is CASRREQQETQYF.

In this sample, this clone turned up a few times. This chain links TRBV2 with TRBJ1-5, with 9 nucleotides matching TRBD1. The junction had 10 bases not matched to a gene; V was cut back by 7 bases and J by 6 bases. Germline V gene sequence: CDR1 SNHLY, CDR2 FYNNEI. The CDR3 spans 15 residues. CDR3 protein: CASNSFGTGIQPQHF. CDR3 coding DNA: TGTGCCAGCAACTCTTTCGGGACAGGGATTCAGCCCCAGCATTTT. The whole variable domain, remainder taken from reference TRBV2 and TRBJ1-5, is EPEVTQTPSHQVTQMGQEVILRCVPISNHLYFYWYRQILGQKVEFLVSFYNNEISEKSEIFDDQFSVERPDGSNFTLKIRSTKLEDSAMYFCASNSFGTGIQPQHFGDGTRLSIL.

V is TRBV5-6 and J is TRBJ1-1; D perhaps matches TRBD1 (6 bases). The germline CDR1 and CDR2 sequences are SGHDT and YYEEEE. The V end was cut by 4 bases, the J end by 1 base, with 17 bases between. CDR3 length equals 16 residues. The CDR3 loop reads CASSRAGGAQNTEAFF. As DNA, the CDR3 is TGTGCCAGCAGCCGCGCGGGGGGGGCCCAGAACACTGAAGCTTTCTTT.

The CDR3 loop is CASSSPSLSGANVLTF. DNA for the CDR3: TGTGCCAGCAGTTCCCCCTCACTCTCTGGGGCCAACGTCCTGACTTTC. The rearrangement joins TRBV28 to TRBJ2-6; D is undetermined. V was cut by 4 bases and J by 0 bases, with 10 bases left in between. CDR3 length: 16 residues. CDR1 is MDHEN, CDR2 SYDVKM, per germline.

This chain links TRBV27 with TRBJ2-7; TRBD1 is a possible D gene (5 bases). V lost 3 bases, J lost 1 base, and 7 bases lay in between. CDR1 and CDR2 from the germline V gene are MNHEY and SMNVEV (reference sequence). The CDR3 has 13 residues. This CDR3 is CASSLDKSYEQYF. The CDR3 region has the DNA TGTGCCAGCAGTTTGGACAAATCCTACGAGCAGTACTTC.

This clone was seen more than once but under ten times. The J gene is TRBJ1-2, the V gene TRBV9; D is ambiguous. The V gene lost 3 bases and the J gene lost 0 bases, with 12 bases spanning the gap. Germline values: CDR1 SGDLS, CDR2 YYNGEE. The CDR3 contains 15 residues. As DNA, the CDR3 is TGTGCCAGCAGCGCGGGAGGGTACCCTAACTATGGCTACACCTTC. Encoded protein: CASSAGGYPNYGYTF. Based on the CDR3 plus reference TRBV9 and TRBJ1-2, the full variable domain is DSGVTQTPKHLITATGQRVTLRCSPRSGDLSVYWYQQSLDQGLQFLIQYYNGEERAKGNILERFSAQQFPDLHSELNLSSLELGDSALYFCASSAGGYPNYGYTFGSGTRLTVV.

CDR3 DNA sequence: TGTGCCAGCAGTGGGGGGCAGTACAATGAGCAGTTCTTC. It yields the protein CASSGGQYNEQFF. This chain uses TRBV6-4 with TRBJ2-1; maybe TRBD1 (6 bases). The CDR3 totals 13 residues. V was clipped by 4 bases and J by 4 bases, with 8 bases between them. Per the germline V gene, CDR1 is MRHNA and CDR2 is SNTAGT.

This chain connects TRBV7-9 to TRBJ2-7; 10 nucleotides agree with TRBD1. With 4 bases clipped from V and 2 bases from J, the junction kept 5 bases outside the gene matches. Looked up from germline, CDR1 is SEHNR and CDR2 is FQNEAQ (reference sequence). This CDR3 comprises 15 residues. The CDR3 here is CASSSGQGSPYEQYF. CDR3 sequence (DNA): TGTGCCAGCAGCTCGGGACAGGGGTCCCCCTACGAGCAGTACTTC. Full variable domain (rest looked up from reference TRBV7-9 and TRBJ2-7): DTGVSQNPRHKITKRGQNVTFRCDPISEHNRLYWYRQTLGQGPEFLTYFQNEAQLEKSRLLSDRFSAERPKGSFSTLEIQRTEQGDSAMYLCASSSGQGSPYEQYFGPGTRLTVT.

The chain links TRBV5-1 to TRBJ2-1; TRBD2 matches at 8 bases. Trimming cost V 6 bases and J 3 bases; bases outside gene matches: 5. The CDR3 length is 14 residues. Per the germline V gene, CDR1 is SGHRS and CDR2 is YFSETQ. This chain's CDR3 is CASTSGLVYNEQFF. The CDR3 bases are TGCGCCAGCACCTCGGGACTAGTCTACAATGAGCAGTTCTTC.

The rearrangement joins TRBV4-1 to TRBJ2-7; no firm D call. Germline CDR1 MGHRA, CDR2 YSYEKL. This CDR3 spans 11 amino acids. Trimming cost V 4 bases and J 7 bases, with 8 bases left between them. The CDR3 sequence is CASSPTGEQYF. The CDR3 DNA reads as TGCGCCAGCAGCCCAACTGGTGAGCAGTACTTC.